This T cell receptor (beta chain) emerged from a study of blood T cell repertoires in COVID-19. Study as a whole: There were acute and convalescent COVID-19 samples, and they came from the United States, Italy and Spain.

In regard to this clone: Since the CDR3 does not end with the conserved phenylalanine or tryptophan, this likely comes from a read error. The limits of the CDR3 on the DNA are not certain, so only TCRdb's listed CDR3 is given.

The CDR3 is made up of 12 amino acids, end residues included. Per germline, CDR1 WSHSY and CDR2 SAAADI. Using immunoSEQ multiplex PCR, the repertoire was profiled, and TCRdb retains in-frame clones only, with some absent. The data contain about 36,000 clones, around nine tenths of them seen just once; the ten biggest clones take up 4.8%. V is TRBV10-2 and J is TRBJ2-7; the table gives TRBD2 as D, unverified against the DNA. The specimen sequenced was peripheral blood. This clonotype was obtained from a human donor in a cohort sampled during active COVID-19. This chain's CDR3 is CASSEPGGRGFL.